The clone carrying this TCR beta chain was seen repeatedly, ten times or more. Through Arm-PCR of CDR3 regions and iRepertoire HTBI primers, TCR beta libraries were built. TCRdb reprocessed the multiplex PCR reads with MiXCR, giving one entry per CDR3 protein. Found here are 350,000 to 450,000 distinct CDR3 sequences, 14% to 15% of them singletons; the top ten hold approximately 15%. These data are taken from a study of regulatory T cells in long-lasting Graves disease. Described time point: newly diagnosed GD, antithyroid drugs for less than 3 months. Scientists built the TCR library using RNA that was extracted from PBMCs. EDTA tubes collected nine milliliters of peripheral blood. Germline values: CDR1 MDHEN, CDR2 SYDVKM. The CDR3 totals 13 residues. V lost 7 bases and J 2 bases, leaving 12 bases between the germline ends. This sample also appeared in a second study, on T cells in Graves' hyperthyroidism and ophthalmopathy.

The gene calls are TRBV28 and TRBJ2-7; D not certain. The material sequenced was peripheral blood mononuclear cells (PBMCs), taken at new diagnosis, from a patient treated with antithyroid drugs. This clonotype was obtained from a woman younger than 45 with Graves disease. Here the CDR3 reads CASTSGYTYEQYF. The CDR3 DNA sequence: TGTGCCAGCACTAGTGGGTACACCTACGAGCAGTACTTC.